The T cell receptor beta chain under discussion was sequenced for a study of T-cell reconstitution after alpha-beta-depleted transplantation in children (dated by TCRdb to 2015 to 2016). About the full investigation: The study quantitatively tracked T-cell immune reconstitution after TCRalphabeta/CD19-depleted allogeneic hematopoietic cell transplantation in children using TCR repertoire profiling.

Library preparation used PCR. Sequencing used an Illumina HiSeq 2500. To normalize quantification of the TCRbeta repertoire, the TCR libraries were built with molecular barcoding that relied on unique molecular identifiers. TCRdb trimmed the raw reads at Q25, called clones with MiXCR and kept productive beta chains. Every distinct CDR3 protein forms one entry, paired with its most common genes and DNA. The sample data list 600,000 to 700,000 distinct CDR3 sequences, and 15% to 20% of these were observed just once. Jointly, the top ten make up under 1.2% of the sample. V is pruned by 5 bases and J by 7 bases, leaving 8 bases of the junction without a gene match. Reading from cysteine to phenylalanine, the CDR3 counts 14 amino acids. Just CDR3 DNA is preserved here, 42 bases in frame from base 1. For CDR1 and CDR2, the germline V gene (reference sequence) lists DFQATT and SNEGSKA. This clonotype was detected many times. The specificity of this receptor is unknown. Base qualities are not recorded, but no much larger clone differs from it by a single base.

Recombination connected TRBV20-1 to TRBJ1-2; 12 bases in the middle match TRBD1. The sequence was collected from a human donor who donated a stem cell graft to a child with acute myeloid leukemia. The sample consisted of PBMCs from the stem cell graft donor, taken from the stem cell graft. The CDR3 region has the sequence CSASQGDRGLGYTF. Here is the DNA: TGCAGTGCTTCACAAGGGGACAGGGGGCTTGGCTACACCTTC.